This passage covers 32 T cell receptor delta chains from one sample sequenced in a study of fetal and pediatric gammadelta thymocytes. Elective pregnancy terminations at 14 to 22 weeks estimated gestational age supplied the fetal thymuses. TCRdb re-analyzed the reads via CATT. In the table there are around 1,400 delta-chain clones, 9.4% of which are singletons. The sequenced material came from non-Vgamma9Vdelta2 gamma-delta T cells from the thymus. Subset meaning: CD3+gammadeltaTCR+ thymocytes not co-expressing Vgamma9 and Vdelta2. Every receptor here comes from a human fetus.

This clone was seen more than once but under ten times. The chain combines TRDV2 with TRDJ3, with TRDD3 matching over 11 bases. TCRdb does not report a J gene; here it was assigned by matching the DNA to germline references. J was trimmed by 0 bases and V by 2 bases; bases with no gene match: 11. This CDR3 is 21 amino acids long. CDR1 GEAIGNYY and CDR2 EKD come from the germline V gene. The chain's CDR3 is CACDKKNTGGYRSWDTRQMFF. The DNA for the CDR3 is TGTGCCTGTGACAAAAAAAATACTGGGGGATATCGCTCCTGGGACACCCGACAGATGTTTTTC.

In its sample, this clone was seen a few times. This may be a read error, as it is one base from a much larger clone. The chain couples TRDV1 to TRDJ3, with 10 bases that match TRDD3. CDR1 is TSWWSYY, CDR2 QGS, per germline. After removal of 5 bases from V and 0 bases from J, the junction contained 4 bases not matched to a gene. This CDR3 spans 18 amino acids. The CDR3, as DNA: TGTGCTCTTGGGAAATCTGGGGGATACTCCTGGGACACCCGACAGATGTTTTTC. Protein product: CALGKSGGYSWDTRQMFF.

This clone has more than one count but fewer than ten. This chain uses TRAV29/DV5 with TRDJ3; 8 nucleotides agree with TRDD3. V lost 2 bases to trimming and J lost 2 bases; unmatched junction nucleotides: 9. The CDR3 has 18 amino acids. CDR1 is NSMFDY and CDR2 is ISSIKDK in the germline V gene. This CDR3 is CAASPGDKITWDTRQMFF. The DNA of the CDR3 is TGTGCAGCAAGTCCGGGGGATAAGATCACCTGGGACACCCGACAGATGTTTTTC.

This chain links TRAV38-2/DV8 with TRDJ1; 11 nucleotides align to TRDD3. The V segment lost 1 base and the J segment 4 bases; nucleotides outside the gene matches: 0. Germline CDR1 is TSESDYY and CDR2 is QEAYKQQN. This CDR3 is built from 14 residues. The CDR3 DNA reads as TGTGCTTATAGGAGCACTGGGGGATACGATAAACTCATCTTT. Translating gives CAYRSTGGYDKLIF.

As concerns this clone: This probably arose from a read error, given a far larger clone one base away. This rearrangement joins TRDV1 to TRDJ3, with 9 bases aligning to TRDD3. There are 17 residues in the CDR3. Germline assignment: CDR1 TSWWSYY and CDR2 QGS. The chain's CDR3 is CALGELGDTWDTRQIFF. In nucleotides, the CDR3 is TGTGCTCTTGGGGAACTGGGGGATACCTGGGACACCCGACAGATTTTTTTC.

With regard to this clone: The TCRdb protein, from a much larger clone, departs from this DNA's translation at residue 14, likely by read error; the protein shown derives from the DNA. With the J gene uncalled, the V gene is TRDV2; the table's D call, TRDD3, has no DNA check behind it. The CDR3 extends over 16 amino acids. Germline V lookup: CDR1 GEAIGNYY, CDR2 EKD. As DNA, the CDR3 is TGTGCCTGTGACACCGGTGGGGGATACGCGACAGCACAACACTTCTTT. Encoded protein: CACDTGGGYATAQHFF.

As to this clone: A much more abundant neighbour one base away suggests this may be a read error. This sequence joins TRDV2 and TRDJ2; 8 bases align to TRDD3. No J segment appears in TCRdb, so it was assigned here by matching the sequence to germline. CDR3 size: 17 residues. Unmatched junction bases numbered 12, after V lost 3 bases and J lost 4 bases. CDR1 and CDR2 (germline): GEAIGNYY, EKD. In nucleotides, the CDR3 is TGTGCCTGTGACCCTACTGGGGGGGTCTCTTGGACAGCACAACTCTTCTTT. Translated, it gives CACDPTGGVSWTAQLFF.

By share of the sample, this clone is medium-sized (0.01 to 0.1%). The chain carries TRDV3 and TRDJ3; 9 bases align to TRDD3. The V and J ends lost 3 bases and 0 bases, in that order; junction bases with no gene match: 3. Germline CDR1 is TVYSNPD and CDR2 is GDNSRS (reference sequence). The CDR3 length is 16 residues. DNA of the CDR3: TGTGCCTTGTACTGGGGGAGCTCCTGGGACACCCGACAGATGTTTTTC. Its protein product is CALYWGSSWDTRQMFF. Drawing the rest from reference TRDV3 and TRDJ3, the complete variable domain is CDKVTQSSPDQTVASGSEVVLLCTYDTVYSNPDLFWYRIRPDYSFQFVFYGDNSRSEGADFTQGRFSVKHILTQKAFHLVISPVRTEDSATYYCALYWGSSWDTRQMFFGTGIKLFVEP.

By proportion, this clone is medium-sized. This chain connects TRDV2 to TRDJ2; 10 bases agree with TRDD3. CDR1 and CDR2 (germline): GEAIGNYY, EKD. Trimming took 1 base from V and 1 from J; bases not matched to a gene: 5. The CDR3 loop spans 17 amino acids. DNA for the CDR3: TGTGCCTGTGACACTGGGGGATACCCCGATTTGACAGCACAACTCTTCTTT. Protein sequence: CACDTGGYPDLTAQLFF.

On this clone itself: A much larger clonotype is one base distant, so this may be a read error. In the same sample, other DNA sequences code for this CDR3. The J gene is TRDJ3, the V gene TRAV29/DV5; 11 bases agree with TRDD3. CDR3 size: 17 residues. Trimming cost V 2 bases and J 1 base; bases outside gene matches: 2. Germline CDR1 is NSMFDY and CDR2 is ISSIKDK. The CDR3 loop is CAASTGGYSWDTRQMFF. CDR3 sequence (DNA): TGTGCAGCAAGTACTGGGGGATATTCCTGGGACACCCGACAGATGTTTTTC.

This clone is medium-sized. J is TRDJ3 and V is TRDV2; 7 bases align to TRDD3. From germline, CDR1 is GEAIGNYY and CDR2 EKD. Trimming cost V 4 bases and J 0 bases; bases outside gene matches: 8. The CDR3 is 18 residues long. As DNA, the CDR3 is TGTGCCTGTGATAGACTGGGGCTAAGCTCCTGGGACACCCGACAGATGTTTTTC. This encodes CACDRLGLSSWDTRQMFF.

This clone is medium-sized in the sample. This rearrangement joins TRDV2 to TRDJ3; a possible D gene is TRDD3 (6 bases). This CDR3 region has 17 residues. V was clipped by 2 bases and J by 0 bases, with 10 bases between them. Germline assignment: CDR1 GEAIGNYY and CDR2 EKD. The CDR3 loop is CACDRGGSSWDTRQMFF. Written as DNA, the CDR3 is TGTGCCTGTGACAGGGGGGGAAGCTCCTGGGACACCCGACAGATGTTTTTC.

By its share, this clone is medium-sized. The V gene is TRAV29/DV5, the J gene TRDJ3, with 12 bases that match TRDD3. This CDR3 is built from 16 residues. Germline V gene lookup returns CDR1 NSMFDY and CDR2 ISSIKDK. The V gene end was trimmed by 2 bases and the J gene end by 5 bases; junction bases not matched to a gene: 2. CDR3 region: CAASTGGYRDTRQMFF. CDR3 DNA sequence: TGTGCAGCAAGTACTGGGGGATACCGGGACACCCGACAGATGTTTTTC.

In this sample, this clone turned up a few times. The gene calls are TRDV3 and TRDJ3, with D possibly matching TRDD3 (6 bases). The J gene is not listed in TCRdb, so it was assigned here from a DNA match to germline. The CDR3 has 15 residues. In germline, CDR1 is TVYSNPD, CDR2 GDNSRS (reference sequence). Trimming stripped 2 bases from V and 1 base from J, with 9 bases between. The CDR3 DNA is TGTGCCTTTGGCACTGGGTCCTGGGACACCCGACAGATGTTTTTC. Translated, it gives CAFGTGSWDTRQMFF.

V is TRDV2 and J is TRDJ1, with 11 bases fitting TRDD3. Germline CDR1 and CDR2: GEAIGNYY and EKD. V lost 0 bases, J lost 2 bases, and 4 bases stayed unmatched. The CDR3 has 16 residues. Here the CDR3 DNA reads TGTGCCTGTGACACCGGAGTGGGGGATACGACCGATAAACTCATCTTT. Its translation: CACDTGVGDTTDKLIF.

The chain couples TRDV2 to TRDJ3; D is ambiguous. The J gene is absent in TCRdb and was assigned here via DNA matching to germline. The CDR3 loop spans 15 amino acids. The germline V gene encodes CDR1 GEAIGNYY and CDR2 EKD. The V end lost 1 base, the J end lost 3 bases, and 6 bases lay between the germline ends. This CDR3 reads CACDTGLWDTRQMFF. The CDR3 coding sequence is TGTGCCTGTGACACTGGGCTCTGGGACACCCGACAGATGTTTTTC.

In its sample, this clone is medium-sized. The gene calls are TRAV29/DV5 and TRDJ3; TRDD3 agrees at 13 bases. The V and J ends lost 1 base and 0 bases, in that order; junction bases with no gene match: 4. The CDR3 has 19 amino acids. Looked up from germline, CDR1 is NSMFDY and CDR2 is ISSIKDK. The CDR3 protein is CAASLYWGIRSWDTRQMFF. In DNA, the CDR3 is TGTGCAGCAAGCCTTTACTGGGGGATACGCTCCTGGGACACCCGACAGATGTTTTTC.

This clone is large by share. Distinct nucleotide sequences in the sample also encode this CDR3. The chain has TRAV29/DV5 and TRDJ3; 11 bases align to TRDD3. Unmatched junction bases numbered 1, after V lost 2 bases and J lost 3 bases. The CDR3 loop spans 16 amino acids. Looked up from germline, CDR1 is NSMFDY and CDR2 is ISSIKDK. Here the CDR3 reads CAASTGGYWDTRQMFF. The CDR3 bases are TGTGCAGCAAGTACTGGGGGATACTGGGACACCCGACAGATGTTTTTC.

Details on this clone: A much larger clone lies one base from this, so it may be a read error. The chain recombines TRDV2 with TRDJ3; TRDD3 matches at 13 bases. Since TCRdb gives no J gene, matching the DNA to germline was used here to assign it. Germline V CDR1 and CDR2: GEAIGNYY, EKD. CDR3 length: 19 amino acids. This chain's CDR3 is CACGTVLGDTRWDTRQMFF. The CDR3 DNA sequence: TGTGCCTGTGGCACCGTACTGGGGGATACGCGCTGGGACACCCGACAGATGTTTTTC.

This clone is labeled as medium-sized. The gene calls are TRAV29/DV5 and TRDJ1; 7 bases are a match to TRDD3. No J segment appears in TCRdb, so it was assigned here by matching the sequence to germline. The CDR3 runs 12 residues. V lost 4 bases and J lost 0; bases outside the gene matches: 0. In germline, CDR1 is NSMFDY, CDR2 ISSIKDK. Here the CDR3 DNA reads TGTGCAGCACTGGGGGACACCGATAAACTCATCTTT. Translating gives CAALGDTDKLIF.

This clone is termed large (0.1 to 1%). The chain joins TRDV1 to TRDJ1, with 8 nucleotides matching TRDD3. CDR1 is TSWWSYY and CDR2 is QGS in the germline V gene. The CDR3 contains 16 residues. J gave up 0 bases and V 0 bases, and 3 bases lay outside the gene matches. The CDR3 DNA follows: TGTGCTCTTGGGGAACTCTGGGGGACGCACACCGATAAACTCATCTTT. As protein: CALGELWGTHTDKLIF.

This clone was seen a handful of times. The rearrangement uses TRAV38-2/DV8 and TRDJ2, with TRDD3 identical over 9 bases. Matching the DNA to germline supplied the J gene, which TCRdb does not give. Germline V CDR1 and CDR2: TSESDYY, QEAYKQQN. The CDR3 runs 14 residues. V trimming: 9 bases; J trimming: 5 bases; junction bases outside the gene matches: 8. The CDR3 region has the DNA TGTGCTTTCATGAAGCTGGGGGATACAGCACAACTCTTCTTT. It specifies CAFMKLGDTAQLFF.

A few counts support this clone. A much larger clonotype is one base distant, so this may be a read error. In the same sample, other DNA sequences code for this CDR3. The chain carries TRAV29/DV5 and TRDJ1, with D unresolved. No J segment appears in TCRdb, so it was assigned here by matching the sequence to germline. The CDR3 contains 12 residues. Germline CDR1 NSMFDY, CDR2 ISSIKDK. CDR3 sequence (DNA): TGTGCAGCAAGCGGGGACACGGATAAACTCATCTTT. Translation gives CAASGDTDKLIF.

This clone rates as large. The DNA is omitted, as the CDR3 cannot be located on it reliably, and the CDR3 follows TCRdb's listing. This rearrangement joins TRAV29/DV5 to TRDJ2; the table gives TRDD3 as D, unverified against the DNA. Looked up from germline, CDR1 is NSMFDY and CDR2 is ISSIKDK. 17 amino acids form the CDR3, both terminal residues included. The CDR3 region is CSVLLCSKRDLTAQLFF.

This clone is termed medium-sized (0.01 to 0.1%). The chain combines TRAV29/DV5 with TRDJ3, with 11 bases fitting TRDD3. The germline gives CDR1 NSMFDY, CDR2 ISSIKDK. The V gene end was trimmed by 1 base and the J gene end by 0 bases; junction bases not matched to a gene: 0. The CDR3 totals 17 residues. The CDR3 protein is CAASWGIRSWDTRQMFF. The CDR3 DNA sequence: TGTGCAGCAAGCTGGGGGATACGCTCCTGGGACACCCGACAGATGTTTTTC.

A note on this clone: Only one base separates this from a far larger clonotype, so it likely reflects a read error. There is no J gene call, but TRDV2 is given as the V gene; the table's D call, TRDD3, has no DNA check behind it. Germline CDR1 is GEAIGNYY and CDR2 is EKD. The CDR3 sequence is 15 residues long. Here the CDR3 reads CACDTVLGDTDKRIF. The CDR3 coding sequence is TGTGCCTGTGACACCGTACTGGGGGACACCGATAAACGCATCTTT.

The gene calls are TRDV2 and TRDJ1; 11 nucleotides align to TRDD3. Matching the DNA to germline supplied the J gene, which TCRdb does not give. Germline CDR1 reads GEAIGNYY; CDR2 reads EKD. The CDR3 is 18 amino acids. The trim removed 0 bases at V and 1 base at J, leaving 9 bases unmatched. In nucleotides, the CDR3 is TGTGCCTGTGACACCGGGTCTGGGGGATACCTTCGCACCGATAAACTCATCTTT. It translates to CACDTGSGGYLRTDKLIF.

As to this clone: Because the CDR3's place on the DNA is in doubt, the DNA is left out and the CDR3 is given as listed by TCRdb. The J gene went uncalled, whereas the V gene is TRAV29/DV5; whether TRDD3, the table's D call, matches the DNA was not checked. Germline CDR1 reads NSMFDY; CDR2 reads ISSIKDK. Counting both end residues, the CDR3 totals 23 amino acids. This chain's CDR3 is CSVLLCSKPLLGIRSWDTRQMFF.

The sample holds a few counts of this clone. It may be a read error: a sequence one base away is much more abundant. This chain uses TRAV29/DV5 with TRDJ3, with 10 positions matching TRDD3. The CDR3 is made up of 16 amino acids. After removal of 2 bases from V and 5 bases from J, the junction contained 4 bases not matched to a gene. CDR1 and CDR2 from the germline V gene are NSMFDY and ISSIKDK. DNA of the CDR3: TGTGCAGCAAGTACTGGGGGATCCCGGGACACCCGACAGATGTTTTTC. The encoded protein is CAASTGGSRDTRQMFF. Full variable domain (outside the CDR3, taken from reference TRAV29/DV5 and TRDJ3): DQQVKQNSPSLSVQEGRISILNCDYTNSMFDYFLWYKKYPAEGPTFLISISSIKDKNEDGRFTVFLNKSAKHLSLHIVPSQPGDSAVYFCAASTGGSRDTRQMFFGTGIKLFVEP.

This clone occurred a few times. This sequence is one base from a far larger clone and is likely a read error. The chain couples TRDV3 to TRDJ3; 8 bases are a match to TRDD3. V was clipped by 1 base and J by 0 bases; unmatched bases: 2. Germline V gene sequence: CDR1 TVYSNPD, CDR2 GDNSRS (reference sequence). The CDR3 has 16 amino acids. The CDR3 region is CAFTGGHSWDTRQMFF. The CDR3 nucleotides read TGTGCCTTTACTGGGGGACACTCCTGGGACACCCGACAGATGTTTTTC.

Note on this clone: Given a much more abundant clone one base away, this may be a read error. The J segment was not called; the V segment is TRDV2; no DNA check was done on the table's D call, TRDD3. The CDR3 contains 14 residues. Per the germline V gene, CDR1 is GEAIGNYY and CDR2 is EKD. CDR3 residues: CACAGGALTAQRFF. CDR3 DNA sequence: TGTGCCTGTGCTGGGGGAGCTTTGACAGCACAACGCTTCTTT.

This clone is classed as medium-sized. The chain employs TRDV2 and TRDJ2, with 12 bases matching TRDD3. Germline CDR1 is GEAIGNYY and CDR2 is EKD. The CDR3 is 16 residues long. Trimming took 2 bases from V and 2 from J; bases not matched to a gene: 2. The CDR3 region has the DNA TGTGCCTGTGACAGTACTGGGGGATACTTGACAGCACAACTCTTCTTT. Protein: CACDSTGGYLTAQLFF.